This T cell receptor (beta chain) was recovered during a study of T cell changes during pregnancy in multiple sclerosis. The data were produced by immunoSEQ multiplex PCR, yet TCRdb's version contains in-frame clones alone and is incomplete. The data show 20,000 to 25,000 clones, approximately 90% seen once. Sequenced material: CD8+ T cells from peripheral blood mononuclear cells, taken in the first trimester of pregnancy. The TCR comes from a female donor with multiple sclerosis, enrolled in a pregnancy study.

DNA for the CDR3: TGTGCCAGCAGCAAAGTTGACTGCCTACTGCCAGAGACCCAGTACTTC. This translates into CASSKVDCLLPETQYF. The V call is TRBV21-1, the J call TRBJ2-5; the table calls TRBD2, which could not be checked here. TRBV21-1 represents a pseudogene. CDR3 size: 16 residues.